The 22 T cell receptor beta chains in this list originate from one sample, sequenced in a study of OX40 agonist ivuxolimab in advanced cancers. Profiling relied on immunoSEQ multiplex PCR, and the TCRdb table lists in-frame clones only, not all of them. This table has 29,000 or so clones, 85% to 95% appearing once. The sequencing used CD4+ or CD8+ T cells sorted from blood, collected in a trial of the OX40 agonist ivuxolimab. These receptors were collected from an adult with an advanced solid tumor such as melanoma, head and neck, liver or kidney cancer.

CDR3 sequence: CASSVVPGITDTQYF. The CDR3 DNA sequence: TGTGCCAGCAGCGTAGTCCCAGGGATCACAGATACGCAGTATTTT. The chain links TRBV9 to TRBJ2-3, with a weak D call TRBD1 (5 bases). V was shortened by 0 bases and J by 2 bases, with 10 bases between the two germline ends. The CDR3 totals 15 residues. Germline CDR1 reads SGDLS; CDR2 reads YYNGEE.

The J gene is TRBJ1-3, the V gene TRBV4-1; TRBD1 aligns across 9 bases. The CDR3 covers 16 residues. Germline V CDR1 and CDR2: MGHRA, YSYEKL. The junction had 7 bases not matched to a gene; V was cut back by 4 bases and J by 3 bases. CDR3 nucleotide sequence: TGCGCCAGCAGCCGAGTACAGGGGGCGCGTGGAAACACCATATATTTT. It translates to CASSRVQGARGNTIYF.

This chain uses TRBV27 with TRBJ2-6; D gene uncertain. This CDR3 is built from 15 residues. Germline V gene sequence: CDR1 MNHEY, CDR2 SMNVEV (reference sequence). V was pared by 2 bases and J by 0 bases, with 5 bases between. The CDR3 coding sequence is TGTGCCAGCAGTTTAATAAGCTCTGGGGCCAACGTCCTGACTTTC. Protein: CASSLISSGANVLTF.

The CDR3 sequence is CASIGDSTYNEQFF. For the CDR3, the DNA is TGTGCCAGCATTGGGGACTCTACCTACAATGAGCAGTTCTTC. The chain combines TRBV2 with TRBJ2-1; weak D call: TRBD2 (6 bases). The CDR3 consists of 14 residues. CDR1 is SNHLY, CDR2 FYNNEI, per germline. Between the trimmed V and J ends, which lost 7 bases and 2 bases, there was a span of 12 bases.

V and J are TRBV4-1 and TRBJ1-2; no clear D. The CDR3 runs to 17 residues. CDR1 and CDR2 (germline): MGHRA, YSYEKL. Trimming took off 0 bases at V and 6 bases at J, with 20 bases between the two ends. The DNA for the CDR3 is TGCGCCAGCAGCCAAGAGTACTATGGCGCGCCCGCGGATGGCTACACCTTC. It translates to CASSQEYYGAPADGYTF.

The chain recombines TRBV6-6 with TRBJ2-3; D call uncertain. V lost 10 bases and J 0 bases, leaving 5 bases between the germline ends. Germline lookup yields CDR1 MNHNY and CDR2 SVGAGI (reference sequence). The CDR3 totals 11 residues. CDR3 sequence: CATFSTDTQYF. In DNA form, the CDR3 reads TGTGCCACATTCAGCACAGATACGCAGTATTTT.

The CDR3 is CASSSLAGSQETQYF. CDR3 in DNA: TGTGCCAGCAGCTCCTTAGCGGGATCGCAAGAGACCCAGTACTTC. The chain couples TRBV11-1 to TRBJ2-5; 8 bases align to TRBD2. Germline V gene sequence: CDR1 SGHAT, CDR2 FQDESV (reference sequence). The CDR3 totals 15 residues. J gave up 2 bases and V 4 bases, and 6 bases lay outside the gene matches.

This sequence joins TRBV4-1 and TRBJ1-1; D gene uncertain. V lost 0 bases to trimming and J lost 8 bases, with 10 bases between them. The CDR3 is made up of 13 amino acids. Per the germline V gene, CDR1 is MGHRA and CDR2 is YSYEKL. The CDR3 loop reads CASSQEGGGEAFF. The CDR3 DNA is TGCGCCAGCAGCCAAGAGGGAGGAGGCGAAGCTTTCTTT.

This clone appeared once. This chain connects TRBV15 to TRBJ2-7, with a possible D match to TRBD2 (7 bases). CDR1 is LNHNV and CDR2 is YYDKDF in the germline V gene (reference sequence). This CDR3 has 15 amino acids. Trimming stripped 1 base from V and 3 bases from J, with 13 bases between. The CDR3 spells CATSRVGGANYEQYF. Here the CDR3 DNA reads TGTGCCACCAGCAGAGTTGGGGGGGCGAACTACGAGCAGTACTTC.

DNA for the CDR3: TGTGCCAGCAGTGAAGGGAAAGGGAGTCAGCCCCAGCATTTT. Translation gives CASSEGKGSQPQHF. V is TRBV6-1 and J is TRBJ1-5; D gene uncertain. Germline loops: CDR1 MNHNS, CDR2 SASEGT. The CDR3 has 14 residues. With 1 base removed from V and 6 bases from J, the gap between germline ends came to 10 bases.

The CDR3 protein is CASSEQGIAYNEQFF. The CDR3 region has the DNA TGTGCCAGCAGCGAGCAGGGGATCGCCTACAATGAGCAGTTCTTC. The rearrangement joins TRBV9 to TRBJ2-1; D may be TRBD1 (6 bases). The CDR3 is 15 amino acids. V lost 3 bases, J lost 2 bases, and 12 bases lay in between. Germline CDR1 reads SGDLS; CDR2 reads YYNGEE. The complete variable domain, with remaining parts taken from reference TRBV9 and TRBJ2-1, reads DSGVTQTPKHLITATGQRVTLRCSPRSGDLSVYWYQQSLDQGLQFLIQYYNGEERAKGNILERFSAQQFPDLHSELNLSSLELGDSALYFCASSEQGIAYNEQFFGPGTRLTVL.

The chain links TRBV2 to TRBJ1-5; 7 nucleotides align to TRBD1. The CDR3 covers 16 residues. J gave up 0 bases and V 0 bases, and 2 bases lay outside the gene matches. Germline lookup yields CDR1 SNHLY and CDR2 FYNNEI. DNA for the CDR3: TGTGCCAGCAGTGAAGCTGGACAGGATAGCAATCAGCCCCAGCATTTT. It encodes CASSEAGQDSNQPQHF.

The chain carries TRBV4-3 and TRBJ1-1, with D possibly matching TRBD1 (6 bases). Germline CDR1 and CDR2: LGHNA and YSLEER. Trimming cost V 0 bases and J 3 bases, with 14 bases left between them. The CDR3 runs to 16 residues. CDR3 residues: CASSQELDTGYTEAFF. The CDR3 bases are TGCGCCAGCAGCCAAGAGCTCGATACAGGGTACACTGAAGCTTTCTTT.

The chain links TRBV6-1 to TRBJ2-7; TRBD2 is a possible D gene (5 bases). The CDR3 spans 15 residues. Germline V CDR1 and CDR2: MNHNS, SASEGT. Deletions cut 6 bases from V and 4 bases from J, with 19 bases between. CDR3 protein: CASSVPSAVPYEQYF. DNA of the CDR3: TGTGCCAGCAGCGTACCCTCAGCGGTCCCTTACGAGCAGTACTTC.

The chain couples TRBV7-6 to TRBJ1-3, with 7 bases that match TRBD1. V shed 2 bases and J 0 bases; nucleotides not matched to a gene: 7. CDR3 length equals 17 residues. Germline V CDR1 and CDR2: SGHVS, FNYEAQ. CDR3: CASSLYGTASSGNTIYF. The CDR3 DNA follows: TGTGCCAGCAGCTTATACGGGACAGCTAGCTCTGGAAACACCATATATTTT.

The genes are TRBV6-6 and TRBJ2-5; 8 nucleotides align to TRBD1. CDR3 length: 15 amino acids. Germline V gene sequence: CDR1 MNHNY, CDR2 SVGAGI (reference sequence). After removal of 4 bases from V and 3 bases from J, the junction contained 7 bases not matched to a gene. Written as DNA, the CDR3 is TGTGCCAGCAGTTCCGACAGGGGAGGTGAAGAGACCCAGTACTTC. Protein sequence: CASSSDRGGEETQYF.

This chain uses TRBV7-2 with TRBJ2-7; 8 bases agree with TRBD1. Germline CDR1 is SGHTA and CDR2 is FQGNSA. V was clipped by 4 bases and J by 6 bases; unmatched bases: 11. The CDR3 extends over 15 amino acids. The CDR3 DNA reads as TGTGCCAGCAGCTCTCCAGGGGGCGCCCGGGTCGAGCAGTACTTC. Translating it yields CASSSPGGARVEQYF.

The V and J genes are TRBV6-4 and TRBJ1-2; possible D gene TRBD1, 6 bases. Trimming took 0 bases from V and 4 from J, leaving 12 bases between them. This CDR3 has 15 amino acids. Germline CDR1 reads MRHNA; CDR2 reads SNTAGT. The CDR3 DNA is TGTGCCAGCAGTGACTCATCGGACAGAATCTATGGCTACACCTTC. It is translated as CASSDSSDRIYGYTF.

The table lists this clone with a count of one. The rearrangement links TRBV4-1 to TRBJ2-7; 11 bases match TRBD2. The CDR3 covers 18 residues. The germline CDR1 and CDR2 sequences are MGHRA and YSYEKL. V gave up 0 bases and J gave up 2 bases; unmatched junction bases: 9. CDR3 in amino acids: CASSQDLAGGIPAYEQYF. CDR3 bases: TGCGCCAGCAGCCAAGATCTAGCGGGAGGTATACCTGCCTACGAGCAGTACTTC.

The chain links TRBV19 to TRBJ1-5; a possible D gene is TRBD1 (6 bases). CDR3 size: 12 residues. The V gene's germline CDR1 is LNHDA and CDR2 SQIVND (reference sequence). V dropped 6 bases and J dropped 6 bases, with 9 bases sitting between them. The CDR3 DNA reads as TGTGCCAGTAGAGGACAGTCTCAGCCCCAGCATTTT. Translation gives CASRGQSQPQHF.

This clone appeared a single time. In nucleotides, the CDR3 is TGTGCCAGCAGCTTATGGTTCGTTCCAGGGGGCGACGGCTACACCTTC. This codes for CASSLWFVPGGDGYTF. The chain couples TRBV5-5 to TRBJ1-2; 8 bases are shared with TRBD1. J gave up 8 bases and V 2 bases, and 14 bases lay outside the gene matches. CDR1 is SGHKS, CDR2 YYEKEE, per germline (reference sequence). The CDR3 spans 16 residues. Filled out from reference TRBV5-5 and TRBJ1-2, the complete variable domain reads DAGVTQSPTHLIKTRGQQVTLRCSPISGHKSVSWYQQVLGQGPQFIFQYYEKEERGRGNFPDRFSARQFPNYSSELNVNALLLGDSALYLCASSLWFVPGGDGYTFGSGTRLTVV.

The CDR3 loop reads CASSDRDSVLAGVIHEQYF. Written as DNA, the CDR3 is TGTGCCAGCAGCGACCGGGACAGCGTACTAGCGGGAGTAATCCACGAGCAGTACTTC. The J gene is TRBJ2-7, the V gene TRBV9; 11 bases line up with TRBD2. This CDR3 is 19 amino acids long. In germline, CDR1 is SGDLS, CDR2 YYNGEE. The V segment lost 3 bases and the J segment 5 bases; nucleotides outside the gene matches: 19. The full variable domain, with the rest looked up from reference TRBV9 and TRBJ2-7, is DSGVTQTPKHLITATGQRVTLRCSPRSGDLSVYWYQQSLDQGLQFLIQYYNGEERAKGNILERFSAQQFPDLHSELNLSSLELGDSALYFCASSDRDSVLAGVIHEQYFGPGTRLTVT.